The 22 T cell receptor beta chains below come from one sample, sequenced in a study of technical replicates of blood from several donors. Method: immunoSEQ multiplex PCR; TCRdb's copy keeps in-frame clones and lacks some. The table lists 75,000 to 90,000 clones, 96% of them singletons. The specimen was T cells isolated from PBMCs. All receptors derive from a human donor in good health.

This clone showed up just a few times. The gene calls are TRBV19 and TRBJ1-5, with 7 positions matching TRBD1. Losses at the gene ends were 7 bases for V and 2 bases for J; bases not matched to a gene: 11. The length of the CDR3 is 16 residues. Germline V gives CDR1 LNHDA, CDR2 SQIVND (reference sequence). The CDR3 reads CASTQTGTAGNQPQHF. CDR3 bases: TGTGCCAGTACCCAGACCGGGACAGCTGGCAATCAGCCCCAGCATTTT.

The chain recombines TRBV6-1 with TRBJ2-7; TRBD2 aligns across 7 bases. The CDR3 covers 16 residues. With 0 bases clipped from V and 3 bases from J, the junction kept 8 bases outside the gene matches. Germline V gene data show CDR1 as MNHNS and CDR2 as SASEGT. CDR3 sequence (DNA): TGTGCCAGCAGTGAAGCGGTAATAGCGGGTAACTACGAGCAGTACTTC. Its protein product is CASSEAVIAGNYEQYF.

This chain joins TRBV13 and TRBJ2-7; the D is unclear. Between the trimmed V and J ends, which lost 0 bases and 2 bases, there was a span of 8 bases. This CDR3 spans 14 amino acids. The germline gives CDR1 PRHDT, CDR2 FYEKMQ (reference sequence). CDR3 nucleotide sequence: TGTGCCAGCAGCTTAGGACAGCTTGCCTACGAGCAGTACTTC. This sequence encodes CASSLGQLAYEQYF.

The CDR3 DNA follows: TGTGCCAGCAGCTCTTCTGGACTAGCAGATACGCAGTATTTT. Residues: CASSSSGLADTQYF. The chain employs TRBV7-3 and TRBJ2-3; 7 positions agree with TRBD2. The CDR3 is 14 amino acids. Germline CDR1 SGHTA, CDR2 FQGTGA. The J segment lost 4 bases and the V segment lost 4 bases, leaving 5 bases of the junction unmatched.

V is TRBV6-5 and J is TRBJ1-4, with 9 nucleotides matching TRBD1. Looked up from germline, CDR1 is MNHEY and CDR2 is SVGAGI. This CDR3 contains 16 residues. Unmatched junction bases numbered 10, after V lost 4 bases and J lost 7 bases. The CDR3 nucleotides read TGTGCCAGCAGTTTGGCTGGGACAGGGTTGGCTGAAAAACTGTTTTTT. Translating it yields CASSLAGTGLAEKLFF.

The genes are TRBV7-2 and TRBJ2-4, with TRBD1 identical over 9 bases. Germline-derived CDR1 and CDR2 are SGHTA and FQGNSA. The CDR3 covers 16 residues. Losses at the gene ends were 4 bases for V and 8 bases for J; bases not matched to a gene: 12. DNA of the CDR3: TGTGCCAGCAGCTCAATACCCGGGACAGGGAGGGACATTCAGTACTTC. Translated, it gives CASSSIPGTGRDIQYF.

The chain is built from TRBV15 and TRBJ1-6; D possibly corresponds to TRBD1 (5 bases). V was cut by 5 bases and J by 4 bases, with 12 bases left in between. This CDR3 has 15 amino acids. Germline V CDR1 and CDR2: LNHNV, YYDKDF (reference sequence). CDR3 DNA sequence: TGTGCCACCAGCGTAGGACAACCGTATAATTCACCCCTCCACTTT. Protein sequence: CATSVGQPYNSPLHF.

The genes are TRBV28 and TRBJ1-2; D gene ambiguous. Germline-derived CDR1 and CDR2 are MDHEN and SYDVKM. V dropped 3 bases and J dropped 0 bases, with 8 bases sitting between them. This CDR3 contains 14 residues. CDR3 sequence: CASSLRETNYGYTF. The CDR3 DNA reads TGTGCCAGCAGTTTGAGAGAAACTAACTATGGCTACACCTTC.

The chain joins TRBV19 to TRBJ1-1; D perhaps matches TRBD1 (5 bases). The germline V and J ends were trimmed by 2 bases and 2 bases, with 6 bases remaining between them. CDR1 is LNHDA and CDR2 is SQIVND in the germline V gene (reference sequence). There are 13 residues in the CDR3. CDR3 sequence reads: CASSIRGNTEAFF. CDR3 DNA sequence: TGTGCCAGTAGTATAAGGGGAAACACTGAAGCTTTCTTT.

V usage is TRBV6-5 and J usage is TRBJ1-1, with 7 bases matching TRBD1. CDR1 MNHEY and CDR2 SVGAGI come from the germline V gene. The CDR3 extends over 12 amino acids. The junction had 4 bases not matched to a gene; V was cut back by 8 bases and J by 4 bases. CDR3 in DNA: TGTGCCAGCCGGACAGGCAGCACTGAAGCTTTCTTT. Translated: CASRTGSTEAFF.

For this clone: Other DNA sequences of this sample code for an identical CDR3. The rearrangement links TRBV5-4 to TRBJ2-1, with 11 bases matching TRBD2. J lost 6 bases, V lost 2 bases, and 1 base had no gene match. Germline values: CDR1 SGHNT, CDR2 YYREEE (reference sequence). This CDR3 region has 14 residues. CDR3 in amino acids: CASSLTSGSNEQFF. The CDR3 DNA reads TGTGCCAGCAGCTTAACTAGCGGGAGCAATGAGCAGTTCTTC.

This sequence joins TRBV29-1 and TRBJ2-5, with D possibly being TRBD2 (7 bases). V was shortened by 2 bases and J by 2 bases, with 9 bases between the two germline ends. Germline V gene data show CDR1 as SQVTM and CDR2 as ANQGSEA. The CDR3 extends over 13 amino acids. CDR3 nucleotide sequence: TGCAGCGTTGAACGGGGGGCTCAAGAGACCCAGTACTTC. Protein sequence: CSVERGAQETQYF.

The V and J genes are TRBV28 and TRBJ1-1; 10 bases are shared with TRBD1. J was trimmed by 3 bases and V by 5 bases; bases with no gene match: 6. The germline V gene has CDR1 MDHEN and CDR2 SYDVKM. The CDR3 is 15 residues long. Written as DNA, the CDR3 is TGTGCCAGCAGTACATGGGACAGGGGTGACACTGAAGCTTTCTTT. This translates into CASSTWDRGDTEAFF.

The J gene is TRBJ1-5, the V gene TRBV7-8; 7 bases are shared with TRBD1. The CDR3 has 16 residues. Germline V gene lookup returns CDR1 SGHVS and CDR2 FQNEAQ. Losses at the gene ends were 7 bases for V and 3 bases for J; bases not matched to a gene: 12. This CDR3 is CASTEPPDRNNQPQHF. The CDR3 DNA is TGTGCCAGCACCGAACCCCCGGACAGGAACAATCAGCCCCAGCATTTT. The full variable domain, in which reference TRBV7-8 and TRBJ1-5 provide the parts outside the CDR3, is GAGVSQSPRYKVAKRGQDVALRCDPISGHVSLFWYQQALGQGPEFLTYFQNEAQLDKSGLPSDRFFAERPEGSVSTLKIQRTQQEDSAVYLCASTEPPDRNNQPQHFGDGTRLSIL.

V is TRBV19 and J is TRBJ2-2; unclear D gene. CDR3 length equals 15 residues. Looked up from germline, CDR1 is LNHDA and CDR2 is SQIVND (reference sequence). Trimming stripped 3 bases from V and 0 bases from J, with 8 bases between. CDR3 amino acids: CASSMGQSNTGELFF. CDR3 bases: TGTGCCAGTAGTATGGGCCAATCGAACACCGGGGAGCTGTTTTTT.

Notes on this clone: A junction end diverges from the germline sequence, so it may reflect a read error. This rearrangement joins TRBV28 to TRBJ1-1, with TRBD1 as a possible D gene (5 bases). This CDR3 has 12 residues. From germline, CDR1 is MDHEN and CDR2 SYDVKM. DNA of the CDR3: TGTGCCAGCAGTCCGGGACTGGGAAGAGTTCTCTTT. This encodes CASSPGLGRVLF.

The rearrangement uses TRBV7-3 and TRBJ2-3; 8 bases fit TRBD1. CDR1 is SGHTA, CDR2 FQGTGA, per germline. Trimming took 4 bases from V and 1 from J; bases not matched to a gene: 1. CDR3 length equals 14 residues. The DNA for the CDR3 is TGTGCCAGCAGCTCAGGGGGCGGCACAGATACGCAGTATTTT. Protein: CASSSGGGTDTQYF.

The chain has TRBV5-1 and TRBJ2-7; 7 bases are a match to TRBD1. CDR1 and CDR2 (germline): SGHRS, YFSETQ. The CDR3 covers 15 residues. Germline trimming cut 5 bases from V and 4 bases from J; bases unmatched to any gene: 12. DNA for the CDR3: TGCGCCAGCAGATCAACCGGGACAGCAGGATACGAGCAGTACTTC. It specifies CASRSTGTAGYEQYF.

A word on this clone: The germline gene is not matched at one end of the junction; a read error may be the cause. The CDR3: CSASGTGGPF. The CDR3 DNA reads as TGCAGTGCTAGTGGTACAGGGGGACCCTTC. The genes are TRBV20-1 and TRBJ1-2, with 8 bases aligning to TRBD1. Germline V gives CDR1 DFQATT, CDR2 SNEGSKA (reference sequence). The CDR3 is 10 residues long.

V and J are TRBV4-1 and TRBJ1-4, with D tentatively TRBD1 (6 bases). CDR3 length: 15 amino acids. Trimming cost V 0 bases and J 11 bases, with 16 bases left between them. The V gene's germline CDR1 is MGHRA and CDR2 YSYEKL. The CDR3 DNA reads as TGCGCCAGCAGCCAAGAAGCAGGGGTTTCCGAGAAACTGTTTTTT. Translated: CASSQEAGVSEKLFF.

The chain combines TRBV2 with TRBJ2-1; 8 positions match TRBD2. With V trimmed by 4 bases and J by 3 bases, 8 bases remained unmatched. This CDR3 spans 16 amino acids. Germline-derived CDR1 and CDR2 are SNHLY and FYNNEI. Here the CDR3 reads CASSAGLADYYNEQFF. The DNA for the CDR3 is TGTGCCAGCAGTGCCGGACTAGCTGACTACTACAATGAGCAGTTCTTC.

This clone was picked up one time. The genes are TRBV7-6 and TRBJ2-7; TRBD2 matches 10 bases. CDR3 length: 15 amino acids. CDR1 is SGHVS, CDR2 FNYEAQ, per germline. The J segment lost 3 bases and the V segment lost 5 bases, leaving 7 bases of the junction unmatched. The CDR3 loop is CASSRGTSAFYEQYF. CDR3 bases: TGTGCCAGCAGCAGAGGGACTAGCGCCTTCTACGAGCAGTACTTC.